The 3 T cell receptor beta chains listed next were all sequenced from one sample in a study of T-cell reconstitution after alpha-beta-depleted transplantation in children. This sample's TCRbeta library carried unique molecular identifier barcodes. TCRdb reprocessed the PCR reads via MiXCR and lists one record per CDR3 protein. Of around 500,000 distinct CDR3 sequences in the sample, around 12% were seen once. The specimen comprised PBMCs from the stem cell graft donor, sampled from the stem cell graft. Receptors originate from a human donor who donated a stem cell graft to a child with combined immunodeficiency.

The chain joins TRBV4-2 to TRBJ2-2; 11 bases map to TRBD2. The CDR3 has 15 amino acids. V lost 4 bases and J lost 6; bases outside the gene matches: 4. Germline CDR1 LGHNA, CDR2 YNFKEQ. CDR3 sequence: CASSLAGGPAGELFF. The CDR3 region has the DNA TGTGCCAGCAGCCTAGCGGGGGGGCCCGCCGGGGAGCTGTTTTTT.

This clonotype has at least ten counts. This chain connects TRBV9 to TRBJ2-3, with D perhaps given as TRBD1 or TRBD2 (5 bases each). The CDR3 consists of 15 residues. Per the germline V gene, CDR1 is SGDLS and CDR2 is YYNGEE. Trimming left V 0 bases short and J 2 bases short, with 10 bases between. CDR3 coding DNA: TGTGCCAGCAGCGTAGGGGGGTGGGACACAGATACGCAGTATTTT. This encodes CASSVGGWDTDTQYF.

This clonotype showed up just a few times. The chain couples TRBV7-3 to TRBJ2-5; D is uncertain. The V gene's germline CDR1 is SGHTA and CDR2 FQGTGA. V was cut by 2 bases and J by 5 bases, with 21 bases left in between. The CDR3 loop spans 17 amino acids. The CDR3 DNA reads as TGTGCCAGCAGCTTAGGGTTCGGTCCGATCAGTCGGGAGACCCAGTACTTC. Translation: CASSLGFGPISRETQYF.